The 2 T cell receptor beta chains in this list originate from one sample, sequenced in a study of T cell repertoires in cytomegalovirus infection (dated by TCRdb to between 2019 and 2020). The listed sequencing device is Illumina HiSeq 1500. TCRdb passed the public sequencing reads through fastp at Q25 and MiXCR, retaining productive beta sequences. Identical CDR3 proteins give one entry, which carries the most common genes and DNA. Counted in this sample were about 680,000 distinct CDR3 sequences; 20% to 25% of them appeared once. Jointly, the top ten make up approximately 8.2% of the sample. The sequencing sample was made of CD8+ T cells from PBMCs. These receptors came from a human donor in good health (CMV status not recorded). Some clones in this sample may be carry-over from other donors' samples.

This clonotype showed up many times. An end of the junction differs from the germline gene, which may be a read error. The chain uses TRBV5-1 and TRBJ2-3; D is perhaps TRBD2 (5 bases). CDR1 is SGHRS, CDR2 YFSETQ, per germline. CDR3 length: 12 amino acids. CDR3 in amino acids: CASSGGTDTQYF. CDR3 DNA: TGTGCCAGCAGCGGCGGGACAGATACGCAGTATTTT. The full variable domain, with the rest looked up from reference TRBV5-1 and TRBJ2-3, is KAGVTQTPRYLIKTRGQQVTLSCSPISGHRSVSWYQQTPGQGLQFLFEYFSETQRNKGNFPGRFSGRQFSNSRSEMNVSTLELGDSALYLCASSGGTDTQYFGPGTRLTVL.

The table lists this clonotype with many counts. The chain employs TRBV7-6 and TRBJ2-6; perhaps D is TRBD1 or TRBD2 (5 bases each). V was clipped by 3 bases and J by 0 bases, with 6 bases between them. CDR1 is SGHVS, CDR2 FNYEAQ, per germline. The CDR3 has 15 residues. The CDR3 is CASSLGDSGANVLTF. The CDR3 DNA reads as TGTGCCAGCAGCTTGGGGGACTCTGGGGCCAACGTCCTGACTTTC.